Listed here are 8 T cell receptor beta chains from one sample, sequenced in a study of early T cells in non-severe SARS-CoV-2 infection. TCRdb re-derived calls from the 5' RACE reads in MiXCR, one entry per CDR3 protein. This repertoire shows about 30,000 distinct CDR3 sequences, roughly 4.9% found once; its top ten account for 3.5% to 4%. Sequenced sample: whole blood. The receptors shown here come from an adult who was a healthcare worker with PCR-confirmed SARS-CoV-2 infection or an uninfected control (not recorded which).

This clonotype has a count of ten or more. The chain joins TRBV11-2 to TRBJ2-1; weak D call: TRBD2 (5 bases). Per germline, CDR1 SGHAT and CDR2 FQNNGV. There are 17 residues in the CDR3. V was pared by 2 bases and J by 0 bases, with 14 bases between. DNA of the CDR3: TGTGCCAGCAGCTTACGCACGGGAATGGGCTCCTACAATGAGCAGTTCTTC. Residues: CASSLRTGMGSYNEQFF.

V and J are TRBV7-9 and TRBJ2-3; either TRBD1 or TRBD2 may supply D (5 bases each). The CDR3 spans 15 residues. Germline assignment: CDR1 SEHNR and CDR2 FQNEAQ (reference sequence). V was clipped by 6 bases and J by 6 bases, with 19 bases between them. The chain's CDR3 is CASSQIGGAEDTQYF. CDR3 sequence (DNA): TGTGCCAGCAGTCAAATTGGGGGAGCTGAGGATACGCAGTATTTT.

Only a few counts were recorded for this clonotype. The CDR3 sequence is CASSAILAGGPWELFF. The CDR3 coding sequence is TGTGCCAGCAGCGCGATACTAGCGGGAGGGCCCTGGGAGCTGTTTTTT. The J gene is TRBJ2-2, the V gene TRBV7-2; 13 nucleotides align to TRBD2. The CDR3 spans 16 residues. CDR1 is SGHTA, CDR2 FQGNSA, per germline. J lost 9 bases, V lost 5 bases, and 9 bases had no gene match.

This clonotype has a count of ten or more. CDR3 sequence reads: CASSYRSYNEQFF. For the CDR3, the DNA is TGTGCCAGCAGCTATCGCTCCTACAATGAGCAGTTCTTC. V and J are TRBV11-2 and TRBJ2-1; D remains unclear. V lost 4 bases to trimming and J lost 0 bases, with 4 bases between them. CDR1 SGHAT and CDR2 FQNNGV come from the germline V gene. This CDR3 contains 13 residues.

The table lists this clonotype with many counts. The chain couples TRBV28 to TRBJ2-7; 8 nucleotides align to TRBD2. The germline V gene has CDR1 MDHEN and CDR2 SYDVKM. V dropped 6 bases and J dropped 4; count of bases not matched to a gene: 11. This CDR3 contains 15 residues. The CDR3 loop reads CASSTTQGLVYEQYF. Written as DNA, the CDR3 is TGTGCCAGCAGCACTACCCAGGGACTAGTATACGAGCAGTACTTC.

This clonotype was counted at least ten times. The genes are TRBV19 and TRBJ2-7; 12 bases map to TRBD2. The CDR3 is made up of 15 amino acids. V shed 4 bases, J shed 3 bases, and the junction held 4 bases outside the gene matches. Per the germline V gene, CDR1 is LNHDA and CDR2 is SQIVND (reference sequence). The CDR3 spells CASSTGTSGLYEQYF. CDR3 DNA: TGTGCCAGTAGTACCGGGACTAGCGGGCTCTACGAGCAGTACTTC.

This clonotype ranks as medium-sized. This chain connects TRBV24-1 to TRBJ2-1, with unresolved D. V was shortened by 7 bases and J by 4 bases, with 16 bases between the two germline ends. The germline CDR1 and CDR2 sequences are KGHDR and SFDVKD. The CDR3 totals 15 residues. The CDR3 region has the DNA TGTGCCACCAGGGCCCCGAGAGTTTCGTACAATGAGCAGTTCTTC. Protein: CATRAPRVSYNEQFF.

The rearrangement joins TRBV4-3 to TRBJ2-1; possible D gene TRBD2, 6 bases. The germline CDR1 and CDR2 sequences are LGHNA and YSLEER. The CDR3 loop spans 16 amino acids. Trimming cost V 0 bases and J 4 bases, with 13 bases left between them. Here the CDR3 reads CASSQEWRGPYNEQFF. In DNA, the CDR3 is TGCGCCAGCAGCCAAGAATGGCGGGGCCCTTACAATGAGCAGTTCTTC.